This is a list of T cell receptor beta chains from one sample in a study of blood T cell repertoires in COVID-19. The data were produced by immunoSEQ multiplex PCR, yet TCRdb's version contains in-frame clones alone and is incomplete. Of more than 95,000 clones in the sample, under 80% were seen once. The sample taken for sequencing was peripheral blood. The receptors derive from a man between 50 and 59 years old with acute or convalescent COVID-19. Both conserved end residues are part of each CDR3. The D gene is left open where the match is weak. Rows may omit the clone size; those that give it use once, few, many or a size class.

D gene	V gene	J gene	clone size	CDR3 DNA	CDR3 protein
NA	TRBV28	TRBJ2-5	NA	TGTGCCAGCAGTTTAGCAGGGTACCAAGAGACCCAGTACTTC	CASSLAGYQETQYF
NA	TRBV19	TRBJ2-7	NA	TGTGCCAGTAGTATCCGCCGGGGGAGCTACGAGCAGTACTTC	CASSIRRGSYEQYF
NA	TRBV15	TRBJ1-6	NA	TGTGCCACCAGCAGAGATCGGGTAGGCGGAGAACCCCTCCACTTT	CATSRDRVGGEPLHF
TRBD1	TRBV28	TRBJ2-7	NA	TGTGCCAGCAGTCACGGACAGGGCAATTACGAGCAGTACTTC	CASSHGQGNYEQYF
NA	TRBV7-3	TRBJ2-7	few	TGTGCCAGCAGCTTAGAGGGGGGGCCCGACGAGCAGTACTTC	CASSLEGGPDEQYF
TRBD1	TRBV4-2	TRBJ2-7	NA	TGTGCCAGCAGCCAACGGGACAGCACCTACGAGCAGTACTTC	CASSQRDSTYEQYF
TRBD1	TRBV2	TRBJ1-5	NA	TGTGCCAGCCTGGGACAGGGGAATCAGCCCCAGCATTTT	CASLGQGNQPQHF
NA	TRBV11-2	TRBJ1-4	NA	TGTGCCAGCAGCCCCGCGGGGGCAGAAAAACTGTTTTTT	CASSPAGAEKLFF
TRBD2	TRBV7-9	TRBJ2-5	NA	TGTGCCAGCAGCCCCACGGGGGGAGAGAAGACCCAGTACTTC	CASSPTGGEKTQYF
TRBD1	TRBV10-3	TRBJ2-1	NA	TGTGCCATCAGTGAGTCCGGGACAGGGACGCTTCGCAATGAGCAGTTCTTC	CAISESGTGTLRNEQFF
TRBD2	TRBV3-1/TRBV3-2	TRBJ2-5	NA	TGTGCCAGCAGCTTCAGGGCGGGGGGCTTCCAAGAGACCCAGTACTTC	CASSFRAGGFQETQYF
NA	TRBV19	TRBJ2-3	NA	TGTGCCAGTAGTATTCTGTCGGGAGATACGCAGTATTTT	CASSILSGDTQYF
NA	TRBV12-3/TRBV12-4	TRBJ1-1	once	TGTGCCAGCAGCCAGGGGATGAACACTGAAGCTTTCTTT	CASSQGMNTEAFF
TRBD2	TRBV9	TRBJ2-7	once	TGTGCCAGCAGCGTATCGGTCGGGACTAGCGGGAGCCACGAGCAGTACTTC	CASSVSVGTSGSHEQYF
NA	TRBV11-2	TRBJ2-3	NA	TGTGCCAGCAGCTCCCAGCGGGTTGGGGCAGGAAGCGGTACGCAGTATTTT	CASSSQRVGAGSGTQYF
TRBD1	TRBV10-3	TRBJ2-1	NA	TGTGCCATCAGAGGGGGACAGGGGATCGGGGAGCAGTTCTTC	CAIRGGQGIGEQFF
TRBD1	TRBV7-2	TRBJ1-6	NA	TGTGCCAGCAGCCCTGATGACAGGGGACTTAATAATTCACCCCTCCACTTT	CASSPDDRGLNNSPLHF
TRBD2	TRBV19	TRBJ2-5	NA	TGTGCCAGTAGTATAGATCTAGGAGCGGGGGCCCGCGAGACCCAGTACTTC	CASSIDLGAGARETQYF
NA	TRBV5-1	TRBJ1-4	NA	TGCGCCAGCAGCTTGGGGACAGCAACTAATGAAAAACTGTTTTTT	CASSLGTATNEKLFF
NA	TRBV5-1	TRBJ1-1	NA	TGCGCCAGCAGCCCCTACAGTAACACTGAAGCTTTCTTT	CASSPYSNTEAFF
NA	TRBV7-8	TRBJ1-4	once	TGTGCCAGCAGGAGAGATCAGGGGTGGGATGAAAAACTGTTTTTT	CASRRDQGWDEKLFF
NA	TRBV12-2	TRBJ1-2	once	TGTGCAAGTCGCCAAGACAGGGACGAAAACTATGGCTACACCTTC	CASRQDRDENYGYTF
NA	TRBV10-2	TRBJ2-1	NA	TGCGCCAGCATGGCAGACTCCTACAATGAGCAGTTCTTC	CASMADSYNEQFF
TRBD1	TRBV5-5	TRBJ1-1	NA	TGTGCCAGCAGCTCCCTTTTAGACAGGGTGGATGAAGCTTTCTTT	CASSSLLDRVDEAFF
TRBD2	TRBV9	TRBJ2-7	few	TGTGCCAGCAGCTTTCATAGCGGGAGGTCCCTCGAGCAGTACTTC	CASSFHSGRSLEQYF
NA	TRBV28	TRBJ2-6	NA	TGTGCCAGCACCATTGGGGGGTCTGGGGCCAACGTCCTGACTTTC	CASTIGGSGANVLTF
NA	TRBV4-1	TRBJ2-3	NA	TGCGCCAGCAGCCAAGTAGCGGCTTCGGGACAGAAAACAGATACGCAGTATTTT	CASSQVAASGQKTDTQYF
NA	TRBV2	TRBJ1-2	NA	TGTGCCAGCGAGGTTAACTATGGCTACACCTTC	CASEVNYGYTF
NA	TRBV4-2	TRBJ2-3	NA	TGTGCCAGCAGCCAAGATCCCCGACTAACGGGGGCAGATACGCAGTATTTT	CASSQDPRLTGADTQYF
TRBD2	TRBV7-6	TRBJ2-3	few	TGTGCCAGCAGCCGGACTAGCGGGAGCACAGATACGCAGTATTTT	CASSRTSGSTDTQYF
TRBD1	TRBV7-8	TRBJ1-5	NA	TGTGCCAGCAGCTCCTACTCTCAGGGGGGTCAGCCCCAGCATTTT	CASSSYSQGGQPQHF
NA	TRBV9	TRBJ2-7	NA	TGTGCCAGCAGCGTAATGGCGGCCGAGCAGTACTTC	CASSVMAAEQYF